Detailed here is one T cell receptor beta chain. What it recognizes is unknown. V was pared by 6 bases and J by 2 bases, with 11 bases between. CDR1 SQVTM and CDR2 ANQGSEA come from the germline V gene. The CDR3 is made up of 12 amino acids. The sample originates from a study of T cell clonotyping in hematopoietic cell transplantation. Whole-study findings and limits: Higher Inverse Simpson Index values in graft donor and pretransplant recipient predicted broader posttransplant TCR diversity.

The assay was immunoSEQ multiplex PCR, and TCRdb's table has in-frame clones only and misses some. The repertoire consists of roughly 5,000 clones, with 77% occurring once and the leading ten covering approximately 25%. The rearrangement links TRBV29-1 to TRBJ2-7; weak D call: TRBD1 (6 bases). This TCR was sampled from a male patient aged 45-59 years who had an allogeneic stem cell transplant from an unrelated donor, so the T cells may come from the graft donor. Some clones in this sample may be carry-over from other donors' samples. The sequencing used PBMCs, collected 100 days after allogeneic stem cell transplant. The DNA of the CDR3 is TGCAGCGTATCACAGGGCCCCTACGAGCAGTACTTC. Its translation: CSVSQGPYEQYF.